Included here is one TCR beta chain sequence, with context. This sample is part of a study of blood T cell repertoires in COVID-19. With V trimmed by 5 bases and J by 7 bases, 7 bases remained unmatched. The germline V gene has CDR1 SGHAT and CDR2 FQDESV (reference sequence). The CDR3 covers 15 residues. The table came from immunoSEQ multiplex PCR; TCRdb's copy has only in-frame clones and leaves some out. The profile shows roughly 220,000 clones, around 84% of them singletons. The sequence derives from a man older than 75 with acute or convalescent COVID-19. Sequencing was carried out using peripheral blood. The chain is built from TRBV11-1 and TRBJ1-6; 8 bases line up with TRBD1. The CDR3 region has the DNA TGTGCCAGCAGCCCAACGACAGGGGCCAATTCACCCCTCCACTTT. Translating it yields CASSPTTGANSPLHF. The full variable domain, its missing parts supplied by reference TRBV11-1 and TRBJ1-6, is EAEVAQSPRYKITEKSQAVAFWCDPISGHATLYWYRQILGQGPELLVQFQDESVVDDSQLPKDRFSAERLKGVDSTLKIQPAELGDSAMYLCASSPTTGANSPLHFGNGTRLTVT.